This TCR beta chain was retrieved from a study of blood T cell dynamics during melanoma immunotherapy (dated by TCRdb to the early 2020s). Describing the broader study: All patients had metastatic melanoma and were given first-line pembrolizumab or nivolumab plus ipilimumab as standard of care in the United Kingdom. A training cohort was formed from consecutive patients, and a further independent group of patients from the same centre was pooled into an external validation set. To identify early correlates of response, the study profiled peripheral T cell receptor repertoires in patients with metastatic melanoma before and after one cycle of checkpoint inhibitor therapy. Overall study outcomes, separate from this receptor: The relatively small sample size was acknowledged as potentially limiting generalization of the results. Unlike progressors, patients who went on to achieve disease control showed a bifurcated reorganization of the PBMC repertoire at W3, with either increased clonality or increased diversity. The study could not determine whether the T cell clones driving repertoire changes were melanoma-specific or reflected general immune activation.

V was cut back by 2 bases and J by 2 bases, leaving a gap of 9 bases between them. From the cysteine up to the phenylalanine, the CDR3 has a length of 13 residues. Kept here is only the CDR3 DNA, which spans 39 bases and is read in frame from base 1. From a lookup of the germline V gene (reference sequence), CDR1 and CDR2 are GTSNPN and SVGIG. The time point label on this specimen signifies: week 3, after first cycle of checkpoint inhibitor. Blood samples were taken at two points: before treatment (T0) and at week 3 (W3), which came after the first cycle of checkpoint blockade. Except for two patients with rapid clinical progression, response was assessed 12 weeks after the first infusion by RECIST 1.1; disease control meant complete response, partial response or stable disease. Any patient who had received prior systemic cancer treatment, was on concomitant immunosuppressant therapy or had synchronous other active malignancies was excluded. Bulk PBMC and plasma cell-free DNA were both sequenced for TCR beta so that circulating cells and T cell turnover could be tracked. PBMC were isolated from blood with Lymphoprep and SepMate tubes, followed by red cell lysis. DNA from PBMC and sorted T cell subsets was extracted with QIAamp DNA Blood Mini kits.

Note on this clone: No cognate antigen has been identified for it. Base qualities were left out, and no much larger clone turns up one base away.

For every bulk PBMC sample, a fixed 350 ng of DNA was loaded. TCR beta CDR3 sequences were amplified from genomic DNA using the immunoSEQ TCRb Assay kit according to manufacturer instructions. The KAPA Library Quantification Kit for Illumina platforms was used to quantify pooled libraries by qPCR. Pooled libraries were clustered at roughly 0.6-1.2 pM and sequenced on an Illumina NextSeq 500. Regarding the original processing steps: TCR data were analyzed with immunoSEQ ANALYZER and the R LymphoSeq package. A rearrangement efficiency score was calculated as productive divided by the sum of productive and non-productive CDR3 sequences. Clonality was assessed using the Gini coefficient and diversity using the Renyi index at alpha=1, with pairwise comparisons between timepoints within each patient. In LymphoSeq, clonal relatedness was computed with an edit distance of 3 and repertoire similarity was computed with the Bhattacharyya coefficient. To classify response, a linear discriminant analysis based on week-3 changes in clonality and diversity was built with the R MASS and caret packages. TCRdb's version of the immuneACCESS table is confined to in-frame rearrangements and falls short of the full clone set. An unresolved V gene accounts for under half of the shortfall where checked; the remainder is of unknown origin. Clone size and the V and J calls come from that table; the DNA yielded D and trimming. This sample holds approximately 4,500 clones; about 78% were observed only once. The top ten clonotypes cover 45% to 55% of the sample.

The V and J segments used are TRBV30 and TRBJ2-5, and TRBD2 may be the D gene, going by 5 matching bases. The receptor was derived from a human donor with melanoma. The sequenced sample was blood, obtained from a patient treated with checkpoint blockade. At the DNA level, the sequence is TGTGCCTGGAGTCGGAGGAGGCAAGAGACCCAGTACTTC. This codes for CAWSRRRQETQYF.